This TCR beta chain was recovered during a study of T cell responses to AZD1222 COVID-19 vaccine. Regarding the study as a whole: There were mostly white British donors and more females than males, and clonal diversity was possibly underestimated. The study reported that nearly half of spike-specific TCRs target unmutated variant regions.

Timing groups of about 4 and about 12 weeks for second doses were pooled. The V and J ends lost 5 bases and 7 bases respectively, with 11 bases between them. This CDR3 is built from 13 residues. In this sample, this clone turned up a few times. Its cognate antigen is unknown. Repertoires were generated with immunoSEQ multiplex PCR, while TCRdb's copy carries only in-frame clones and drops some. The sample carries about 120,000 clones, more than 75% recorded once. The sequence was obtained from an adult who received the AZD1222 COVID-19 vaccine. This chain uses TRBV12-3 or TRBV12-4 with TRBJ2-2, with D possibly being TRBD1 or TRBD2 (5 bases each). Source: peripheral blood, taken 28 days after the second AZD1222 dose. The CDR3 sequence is CASSGTRIGELFF. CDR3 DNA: TGTGCCAGCAGTGGGACCCGGATCGGGGAGCTGTTTTTT.